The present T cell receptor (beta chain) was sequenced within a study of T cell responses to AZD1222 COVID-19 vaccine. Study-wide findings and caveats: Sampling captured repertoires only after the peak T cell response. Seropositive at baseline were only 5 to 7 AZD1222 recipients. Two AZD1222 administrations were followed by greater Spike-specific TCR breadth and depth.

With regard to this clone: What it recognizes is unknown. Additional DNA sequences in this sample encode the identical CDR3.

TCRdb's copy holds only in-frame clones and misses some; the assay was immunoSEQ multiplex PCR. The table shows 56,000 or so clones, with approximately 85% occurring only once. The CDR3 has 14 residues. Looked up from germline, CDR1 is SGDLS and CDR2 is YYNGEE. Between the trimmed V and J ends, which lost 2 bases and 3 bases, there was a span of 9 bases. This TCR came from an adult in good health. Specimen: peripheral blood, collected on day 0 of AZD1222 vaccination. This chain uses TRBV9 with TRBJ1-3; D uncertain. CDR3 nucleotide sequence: TGTGCCAGCAGCGTGGTGGGTGATGGAAACACCATATATTTT. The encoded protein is CASSVVGDGNTIYF.